These 2 T cell receptor beta chains were all obtained from the same sample, sequenced in a study of metastatic and nonmetastatic thyroid tumors. Every patient was untreated before thyroid surgery. Via MiXCR, TCRdb re-called the PCR reads. The repertoire holds approximately 3,000 clones, with 38% as singletons. The specimen was tumor tissue. The receptors stem from a female donor with papillary thyroid cancer or a benign thyroid nodule (not recorded which). Some clones in this sample may be carry-over from other donors' samples.

This chain links TRBV20-1 with TRBJ1-2; D not resolved. V was cut by 3 bases and J by 5 bases, with 16 bases left in between. This CDR3 spans 14 amino acids. Germline V lookup: CDR1 DFQATT, CDR2 SNEGSKA (reference sequence). CDR3 protein: CSASIRQGPYGYTF. The CDR3 bases are TGCAGTGCTAGCATCCGACAAGGGCCGTATGGCTACACCTTC.

The V and J genes are TRBV6-2 or TRBV6-3 and TRBJ1-5, with 8 bases fitting TRBD1. V was clipped by 6 bases and J by 0 bases; unmatched bases: 10. In germline, CDR1 is MNHEY, CDR2 SVGEGT. This CDR3 spans 17 amino acids. CDR3 bases: TGTGCCAGCAGGACCCGGGACAGGCCCAATAGCAATCAGCCCCAGCATTTT. Amino acid sequence: CASRTRDRPNSNQPQHF.